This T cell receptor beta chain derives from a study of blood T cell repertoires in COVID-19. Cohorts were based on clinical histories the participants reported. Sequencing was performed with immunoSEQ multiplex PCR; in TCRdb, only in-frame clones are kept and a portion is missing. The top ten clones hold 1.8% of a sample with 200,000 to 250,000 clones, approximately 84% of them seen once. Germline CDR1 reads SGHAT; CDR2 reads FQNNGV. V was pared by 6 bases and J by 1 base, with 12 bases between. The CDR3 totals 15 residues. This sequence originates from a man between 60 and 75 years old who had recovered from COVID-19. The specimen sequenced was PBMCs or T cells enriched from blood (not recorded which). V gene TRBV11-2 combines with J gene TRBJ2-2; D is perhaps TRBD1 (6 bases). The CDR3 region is CASRGDRRNTGELFF. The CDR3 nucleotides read TGTGCCAGCAGGGGCGACAGGAGGAACACCGGGGAGCTGTTTTTT.